The next 27 T cell receptor beta chains were all read from a single sample in a study of T cells in localized non-small cell lung cancer. Clones were read by immunoSEQ multiplex PCR, and TCRdb kept only the in-frame ones, dropping some. This sample has nearly 15,000 clones, with 75% to 90% found just once. The input for sequencing was peripheral blood, taken before any cancer treatment. The receptors were sampled from a woman aged 40 to 75 with stage I lung adenocarcinoma.

In its sample, this clone was seen once. The rearrangement joins TRBV27 to TRBJ2-3; 7 bases line up with TRBD1. Germline CDR1 MNHEY, CDR2 SMNVEV (reference sequence). The ends lost 6 bases at V and 7 bases at J; junction bases unmatched: 13. The CDR3 totals 15 residues. The CDR3 spells CASSTDRVLKHTQYF. The CDR3 coding sequence is TGTGCCAGCAGCACCGACAGGGTCCTCAAACATACGCAGTATTTT.

This clone was observed a few times. V is TRBV29-1 and J is TRBJ1-1, with D unresolved. Trimming took 7 bases from V and 4 from J, leaving 10 bases between them. Germline V gene lookup returns CDR1 SQVTM and CDR2 ANQGSEA. The CDR3 has 11 residues. The CDR3 loop reads CSAKDGTEAFF. CDR3 coding DNA: TGCAGCGCTAAGGATGGCACTGAAGCTTTCTTT.

The rearrangement uses TRBV7-2 and TRBJ1-1; a weak D match, TRBD1 (5 bases). Germline CDR1 SGHTA, CDR2 FQGNSA. The CDR3 has 13 residues. Trimming stripped 0 bases from V and 10 bases from J, with 12 bases between. CDR3 nucleotide sequence: TGTGCCAGCAGCTTAGCGGGGCCGCAGGCAGCTTTCTTT. Translation gives CASSLAGPQAAFF.

V usage is TRBV6-1 and J usage is TRBJ1-5, with TRBD1 matching 9 bases. The CDR3 sequence is 13 residues long. Germline loops: CDR1 MNHNS, CDR2 SASEGT. V was clipped by 7 bases and J by 11 bases; unmatched bases: 9. CDR3 in amino acids: CASNPDRGSAQHF. The CDR3 DNA reads as TGTGCCAGCAACCCGGACAGGGGATCGGCCCAGCATTTT.

The chain has TRBV10-2 and TRBJ2-3, with D unresolved. V was trimmed by 1 base and J by 2 bases, leaving 7 bases between them. The CDR3 contains 14 residues. Per the germline V gene, CDR1 is WSHSY and CDR2 is SAAADI. The chain's CDR3 is CASSEWRLTDTQYF. The DNA for the CDR3 is TGCGCCAGCAGTGAGTGGCGGCTCACAGATACGCAGTATTTT.

This clone was recorded only once. The CDR3 DNA reads as TGTGCCAGCAGCGTGGGTACAGGGCTTAGTACTGAAGCTTTCTTT. Translating gives CASSVGTGLSTEAFF. The rearrangement links TRBV9 to TRBJ1-1, with D possibly matching TRBD1 (6 bases). Looked up from germline, CDR1 is SGDLS and CDR2 is YYNGEE. V gave up 2 bases and J gave up 5 bases, with 16 bases separating them. This CDR3 has 15 residues.

CDR3 sequence reads: CASTHSDTQYF. CDR3 coding DNA: TGTGCCAGCACCCATTCAGATACGCAGTATTTT. V usage is TRBV7-9 and J usage is TRBJ2-3; D uncertain. V was shortened by 7 bases and J by 4 bases, with 6 bases between the two germline ends. This CDR3 is 11 amino acids long. Germline V gives CDR1 SEHNR, CDR2 FQNEAQ (reference sequence).

The chain is built from TRBV7-8 and TRBJ1-4; TRBD1 matches 10 bases. The CDR3 spans 17 residues. Looked up from germline, CDR1 is SGHVS and CDR2 is FQNEAQ. V shed 1 base, J shed 3 bases, and the junction held 5 bases outside the gene matches. DNA of the CDR3: TGTGCCAGCAGCTTAGTGGACAGGGGGTGGGCTAATGAAAAACTGTTTTTT. Its protein product is CASSLVDRGWANEKLFF.

This rearrangement joins TRBV29-1 to TRBJ1-1, with D possibly being TRBD1 (5 bases). The V end was cut by 8 bases, the J end by 0 bases, with 13 bases between. The germline gives CDR1 SQVTM, CDR2 ANQGSEA. This CDR3 contains 13 residues. In DNA, the CDR3 is TGCAGCCCGGAGACAGCTCTGAACACTGAAGCTTTCTTT. Translation: CSPETALNTEAFF.

This chain joins TRBV19 and TRBJ1-2; no reliable D call. V gave up 7 bases and J gave up 4 bases, with 13 bases separating them. The CDR3 loop spans 13 amino acids. In germline, CDR1 is LNHDA, CDR2 SQIVND (reference sequence). CDR3 sequence reads: CASTREEAYGYTF. The CDR3 DNA is TGTGCCAGTACAAGGGAGGAGGCCTATGGCTACACCTTC. Based on the CDR3 plus reference TRBV19 and TRBJ1-2, the full variable domain is DGGITQSPKYLFRKEGQNVTLSCEQNLNHDAMYWYRQDPGQGLRLIYYSQIVNDFQKGDIAEGYSVSREKKESFPLTVTSAQKNPTAFYLCASTREEAYGYTFGSGTRLTVV.

This clone was detected only a few times. The genes are TRBV6-5 and TRBJ1-4; D is perhaps TRBD1 (5 bases). V lost 7 bases and J lost 8, with 20 bases in between. CDR3 size: 15 residues. From germline, CDR1 is MNHEY and CDR2 SVGAGI. For the CDR3, the DNA is TGTGCCAGCATTCCGAACGGGGCGGGGAGGGAAAAACTGTTTTTT. Translation: CASIPNGAGREKLFF.

This clone was counted a few times. This chain uses TRBV4-2 with TRBJ2-3, with D hard to call. Germline lookup yields CDR1 LGHNA and CDR2 YNFKEQ. The CDR3 totals 12 residues. The V end was cut by 1 base, the J end by 6 bases, with 5 bases between. In DNA form, the CDR3 reads TGTGCCAGCAGCCAAGTAAGGGATACGCAGTATTTT. Protein sequence: CASSQVRDTQYF.

J is TRBJ2-3 and V is TRBV7-9; 8 bases line up with TRBD1. There are 14 residues in the CDR3. Germline assignment: CDR1 SEHNR and CDR2 FQNEAQ (reference sequence). After removal of 5 bases from V and 4 bases from J, the junction contained 5 bases not matched to a gene. CDR3: CASSPGQGADTQYF. DNA of the CDR3: TGTGCCAGCAGCCCTGGACAGGGCGCAGATACGCAGTATTTT.

Here the CDR3 DNA reads TGTGCCAGCAGCCCTACGAGGTCCTACAATGAGCAGTTCTTC. This codes for CASSPTRSYNEQFF. This chain uses TRBV9 with TRBJ2-1; D remains unclear. V lost 4 bases and J 1 base, leaving 9 bases between the germline ends. The germline V gene encodes CDR1 SGDLS and CDR2 YYNGEE. This CDR3 is built from 14 residues.

The chain uses TRBV7-3 and TRBJ2-7; D gene ambiguous. Trimming cost V 1 base and J 4 bases, with 20 bases left between them. The CDR3 consists of 17 residues. Germline V gene lookup returns CDR1 SGHTA and CDR2 FQGTGA. The CDR3 reads CASSLKVGWMGLYEQYF. In DNA, the CDR3 is TGTGCCAGCAGCTTAAAGGTGGGGTGGATGGGGTTATACGAGCAGTACTTC.

The chain uses TRBV4-2 and TRBJ2-6; 11 bases match TRBD1. V lost 3 bases and J lost 0; bases outside the gene matches: 7. The germline CDR1 and CDR2 sequences are LGHNA and YNFKEQ. The CDR3 loop spans 19 amino acids. The CDR3 DNA reads TGTGCCAGCAGCCAGGGGGGCGGGACAGGGGGCTCTGGGGCCAACGTCCTGACTTTC. Its protein product is CASSQGGGTGGSGANVLTF.

The chain links TRBV7-3 to TRBJ2-1; 8 positions match TRBD2. Germline V CDR1 and CDR2: SGHTA, FQGTGA. The ends lost 5 bases at V and 1 base at J; junction bases unmatched: 7. This CDR3 region has 16 residues. The CDR3: CASSRTGGPSYNEQFF. CDR3 bases: TGTGCCAGCAGCCGGACGGGGGGGCCGTCCTACAATGAGCAGTTCTTC. Based on the CDR3 plus reference TRBV7-3 and TRBJ2-1, the full variable domain is GAGVSQTPSNKVTEKGKYVELRCDPISGHTALYWYRQSLGQGPEFLIYFQGTGAADDSGLPNDRFFAVRPEGSVSTLKIQRTERGDSAVYLCASSRTGGPSYNEQFFGPGTRLTVL.

This rearrangement joins TRBV6-1 to TRBJ1-1, with 7 bases aligning to TRBD1. The CDR3 sequence is 13 residues long. Germline loops: CDR1 MNHNS, CDR2 SASEGT. With V trimmed by 8 bases and J by 4 bases, 7 bases remained unmatched. The CDR3 region has the DNA TGTGCCAGCCCGAGACAGGGTTCCACTGAAGCTTTCTTT. This encodes CASPRQGSTEAFF.

The chain combines TRBV7-6 with TRBJ2-2; TRBD1 might be the D (6 bases). Germline CDR1 reads SGHVS; CDR2 reads FNYEAQ. The CDR3 is 17 amino acids. V was cut by 5 bases and J by 3 bases, with 19 bases left in between. CDR3 in amino acids: CASSPRGNREYTGELFF. CDR3 DNA: TGTGCCAGCAGCCCCAGGGGTAACCGTGAGTACACCGGGGAGCTGTTTTTT.

This clone was found a few times. The chain joins TRBV5-1 to TRBJ1-1; TRBD1 aligns across 8 bases. Germline trimming cut 4 bases from V and 2 bases from J; bases unmatched to any gene: 7. Germline V gene sequence: CDR1 SGHRS, CDR2 YFSETQ. This CDR3 region has 15 residues. The CDR3 loop is CASSGGTGFNTEAFF. CDR3 DNA: TGCGCCAGCAGCGGTGGGACAGGCTTTAACACTGAAGCTTTCTTT.

This rearrangement joins TRBV7-2 to TRBJ2-7; the match to TRBD1 covers 9 bases. This CDR3 is built from 12 residues. Trimming cost V 3 bases and J 6 bases; bases outside gene matches: 0. Per the germline V gene, CDR1 is SGHTA and CDR2 is FQGNSA. CDR3 sequence: CASSLDRGEQYF. CDR3 nucleotide sequence: TGTGCCAGCAGCTTGGACAGGGGCGAGCAGTACTTC.

This chain links TRBV10-3 with TRBJ1-1; D not resolved. V lost 11 bases to trimming and J lost 10 bases, with 17 bases between them. Germline V CDR1 and CDR2: ENHRY, SYGVKD. CDR3 length: 11 residues. CDR3 nucleotide sequence: TGTGCCGTCGCCACCGGAGGCCGAGCTTTCTTT. It specifies CAVATGGRAFF.

V and J are TRBV29-1 and TRBJ1-1, with 9 bases lining up with TRBD1. The CDR3 extends over 13 amino acids. Germline CDR1 is SQVTM and CDR2 is ANQGSEA. V lost 7 bases and J lost 3; bases outside the gene matches: 6. CDR3: CSAITGGHTEAFF. CDR3 DNA sequence: TGCAGCGCCATTACAGGGGGCCACACTGAAGCTTTCTTT.

The chain has TRBV6-5 and TRBJ1-1; D remains ambiguous. This CDR3 is built from 14 residues. V was shortened by 2 bases and J by 2 bases, with 9 bases between the two germline ends. Per the germline V gene, CDR1 is MNHEY and CDR2 is SVGAGI. Here the CDR3 reads CASSYGPGNTEAFF. CDR3 coding DNA: TGTGCCAGCAGTTACGGTCCGGGAAACACTGAAGCTTTCTTT.

The chain combines TRBV6-5 with TRBJ2-7; no definite D call. Trimming removed 0 bases from V and 9 bases from J, with 15 bases in between. Germline values: CDR1 MNHEY, CDR2 SVGAGI. The CDR3 extends over 14 amino acids. Here the CDR3 DNA reads TGTGCCAGCAGTTACTCGAGTTCAAGAGCCGCGCAGTACTTC. Its protein is CASSYSSSRAAQYF.

As to this clone: Germline is not matched at one junction end, which may reflect a read error. This sequence joins TRBV29-1 and TRBJ2-2; D possibly corresponds to TRBD2 (6 bases). The CDR3 is 13 amino acids. Germline values: CDR1 SQVTM, CDR2 ANQGSEA. The chain's CDR3 is CSVALKFWRGAVF. For the CDR3, the DNA is TGCAGCGTTGCCCTAAAGTTTTGGCGGGGAGCTGTTTTT.

The chain combines TRBV27 with TRBJ2-7, with 9 bases aligning to TRBD1. The CDR3 is 15 amino acids. Germline CDR1 and CDR2: MNHEY and SMNVEV (reference sequence). V was pared by 5 bases and J by 2 bases, with 7 bases of the junction left unmatched. The CDR3 DNA sequence: TGTGCCAGCAGTCCAAACAGGGGGCGCACCTACGAGCAGTACTTC. This codes for CASSPNRGRTYEQYF.